This is a list of T cell receptor beta chains from one sample in a study of cytomegalovirus exposure and HLA in healthy donors. Assay used: immunoSEQ multiplex PCR; TCRdb lists only in-frame clones, some missing. Among over 100,000 clones listed, 60% to 80% were seen once. Source material: PBMCs. Source of these receptors: a male donor in good health and CMV-seronegative. Each CDR3 is given with its conserved first and last residue. Each record gives: V gene, J gene, CDR3 protein.

v_call: TRBV19; j_call: TRBJ2-7; cdr3_aa: CASSLGAGDYEQYF
v_call: TRBV7-9; j_call: TRBJ1-1; cdr3_aa: CASSLTGVGTEAFF
v_call: TRBV10-3; j_call: TRBJ2-7; cdr3_aa: CASGTSGTYEQYF
v_call: TRBV19; j_call: TRBJ2-5; cdr3_aa: CASSGRDRGLQETQYF
v_call: TRBV6-1; j_call: TRBJ1-4; cdr3_aa: CASSEAQTVINEKLFF
v_call: TRBV5-5; j_call: TRBJ1-4; cdr3_aa: CASSVGTGGSLSEKLFF
v_call: TRBV7-2; j_call: TRBJ2-7; cdr3_aa: CASSLESGFWQPSYEQYF
v_call: TRBV7-2; j_call: TRBJ1-1; cdr3_aa: CASSSGGNTEAFF
v_call: TRBV27; j_call: TRBJ1-2; cdr3_aa: CASRPRTFHGYTF
v_call: TRBV18; j_call: TRBJ1-2; cdr3_aa: CASSPKQTEVTGYTF